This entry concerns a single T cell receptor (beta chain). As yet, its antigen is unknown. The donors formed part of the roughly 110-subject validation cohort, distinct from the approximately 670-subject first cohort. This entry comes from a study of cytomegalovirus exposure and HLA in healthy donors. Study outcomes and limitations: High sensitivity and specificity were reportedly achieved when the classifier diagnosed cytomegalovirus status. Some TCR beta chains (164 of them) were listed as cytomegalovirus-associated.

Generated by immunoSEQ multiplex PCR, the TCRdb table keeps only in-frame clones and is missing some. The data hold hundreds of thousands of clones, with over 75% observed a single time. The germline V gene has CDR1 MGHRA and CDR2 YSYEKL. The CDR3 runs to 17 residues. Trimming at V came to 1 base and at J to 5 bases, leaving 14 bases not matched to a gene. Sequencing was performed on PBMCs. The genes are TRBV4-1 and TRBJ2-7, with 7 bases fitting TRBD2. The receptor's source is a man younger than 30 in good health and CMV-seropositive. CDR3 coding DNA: TGCGCCAGCAGCCAAGTTCCCCTAGCGGACCCTATAAACGAGCAGTACTTC. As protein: CASSQVPLADPINEQYF.